The clone carrying this TCR beta chain appeared a few times. The antigen is unknown. A read error may be the cause here, since a much bigger clone is one base away. This specimen belongs to a study of breast tumors, draining lymph nodes, adjacent tissues. Points from the study as a whole: Tumor and nontumor repertoires were significantly more similar in luminal-like than in basal-like breast cancer. Tumor repertoires ranked between lymph nodes and nontumor tissue in diversity, with V and J gene preferences. Findings are consistent with lymph node origin and intratumoral expansion of most tumor T cells. The lymph node origin of tumor T cells was framed as consistent with a hypothesis, not demonstrated.

TCRdb redid the calling of the multiplex PCR reads with MiXCR, one entry per CDR3 protein. The table lists about 89,000 distinct CDR3 sequences, around 28% of them singletons. V was cut by 3 bases and J by 4 bases, with 17 bases left in between. CDR1 KGHSH and CDR2 LQKENI come from the germline V gene. The CDR3 has 16 amino acids. Samples came from axillary lymph nodes draining the breast cancer. The sequence was obtained from a female donor with breast cancer. Some clones in this sample may be carry-over from other donors' samples. The V gene is TRBV18, the J gene TRBJ2-3; the D call may be TRBD1 or TRBD2 (5 bases each). Specimen: axillary lymph node tissue. CDR3 in DNA: TGTGCCAGCTCACCCCTTGGGGGTGCCCTCGCAGATACGCAGTATTTT. Protein product: CASSPLGGALADTQYF.